This T cell receptor (beta chain) was sequenced in a study of shared clonotypes between healthy human individuals. Germline values: CDR1 ENHRY, CDR2 SYGVKD. V gave up 0 bases and J gave up 4 bases, with 9 bases separating them. CDR3 length: 14 amino acids. The input for sorted-subset replicate PCRs was roughly 180 ng DNA, tens of thousands of T cell genomes. TCRdb's table, derived via immunoSEQ multiplex PCR, lists solely in-frame clones and lacks some. This table holds hundreds of thousands of clones, about three quarters found once. The chain recombines TRBV10-3 with TRBJ1-2, with no clear D. The TCR originated in a woman younger than 45 in good health. Sequencing was carried out using memory CD4+ T cells sorted from blood. Subset in this sample: CD45RA-negative fraction. CDR3 sequence reads: CAISESWQAYGYTF. For the CDR3, the DNA is TGTGCCATCAGTGAGTCGTGGCAGGCCTATGGCTACACCTTC.